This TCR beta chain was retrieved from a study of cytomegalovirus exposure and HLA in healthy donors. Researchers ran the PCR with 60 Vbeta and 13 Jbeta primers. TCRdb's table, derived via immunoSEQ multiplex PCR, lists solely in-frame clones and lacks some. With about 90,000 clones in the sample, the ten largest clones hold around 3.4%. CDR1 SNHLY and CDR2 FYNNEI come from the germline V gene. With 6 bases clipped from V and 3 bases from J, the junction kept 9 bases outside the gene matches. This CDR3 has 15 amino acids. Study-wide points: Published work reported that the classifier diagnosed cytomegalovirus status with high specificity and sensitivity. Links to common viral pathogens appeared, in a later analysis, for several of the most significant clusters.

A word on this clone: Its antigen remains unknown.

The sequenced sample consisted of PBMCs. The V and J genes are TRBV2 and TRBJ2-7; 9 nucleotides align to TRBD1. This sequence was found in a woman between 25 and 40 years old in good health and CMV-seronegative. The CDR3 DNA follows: TGTGCCAGCAGGGGGCCGAGACAGGGGGTCTACGAGCAGTACTTC. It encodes CASRGPRQGVYEQYF.